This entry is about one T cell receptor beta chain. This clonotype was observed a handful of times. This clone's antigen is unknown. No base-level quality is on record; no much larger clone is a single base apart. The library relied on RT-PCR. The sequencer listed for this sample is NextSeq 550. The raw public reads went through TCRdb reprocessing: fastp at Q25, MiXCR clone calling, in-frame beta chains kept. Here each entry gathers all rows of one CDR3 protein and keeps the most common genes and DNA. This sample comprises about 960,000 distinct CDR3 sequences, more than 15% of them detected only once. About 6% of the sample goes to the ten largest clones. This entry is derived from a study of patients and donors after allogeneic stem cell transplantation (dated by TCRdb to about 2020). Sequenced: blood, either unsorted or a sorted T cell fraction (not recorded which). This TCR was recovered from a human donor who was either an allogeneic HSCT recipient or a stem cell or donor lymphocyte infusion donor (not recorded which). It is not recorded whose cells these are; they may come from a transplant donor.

Here the CDR3 is given as CASSQVQQYGYTF. The DNA sequence is given as TGTGCCAGCAGCCAAGTCCAGCAATATGGCTACACCTTC. Here the chain combines TRBV14 and TRBJ1-2; no D segment can be confidently identified. The CDR3 covers 13 residues, taking in both the cysteine and the phenylalanine. The only DNA kept is the CDR3, 39 bases in frame from the first base. The V and J ends are trimmed by 1 base and 5 bases, leaving 8 bases between them. Looking up the germline V gene yields CDR1 SGHDN and CDR2 FVKESK.